This TCR beta chain was obtained from a study of blood T cell repertoires in COVID-19. At the level of the study: COVID-19 samples collected from the United States, Italy and Spain covered acute and convalescent phases. T cells, B-cell-depleted T cells, or PBMCs supplied cDNA or gDNA.

CDR3 length equals 17 residues. Trimming removed 0 bases from V and 8 bases from J; junction bases left unmatched: 12. Germline V gives CDR1 SGDLS, CDR2 YYNGEE. In the authors' methods: Estimation of nucleated cell counts relied on the amplification of reference gene primers. Some clones are missing from TCRdb's copy, which holds only in-frame ones; the method was immunoSEQ multiplex PCR. V, J and clone size are taken as reported in that table, and D and trimming were inferred from the DNA itself. The sample yields 250,000 to 350,000 clones, around four fifths seen once. The source material was peripheral blood. This clonotype originated in a woman in her fifties or sixties with acute or convalescent COVID-19. V gene TRBV9 combines with J gene TRBJ2-1, with 9 bases fitting TRBD2. The CDR3 is CASSVALEAGGQDEQFF. The CDR3 DNA follows: TGTGCCAGCAGCGTAGCCCTCGAGGCGGGGGGGCAGGATGAGCAGTTCTTC.